A selection of T cell receptor beta chains follows, all from one sample in a study of T-cell memory formation after mild COVID-19. Each CDR3 protein gets one entry after TCRdb re-called the 5' RACE reads with MiXCR. Of approximately 350,000 distinct CDR3 sequences in the sample, about an eighth are singletons; the top ten hold about a fifth. Sample: PBMCs or a T cell subset sorted from them (not recorded which). These receptors were obtained from a man younger than 35 who had mild COVID-19 (a few samples of this study predate the infection). Cell type and time point are not known. Each CDR3 is given with its conserved first and last residue. A D gene is named only where the DNA matches it firmly. A row's size may be missing; if present it is once, few, many or a size class.

size: NA
V: TRBV21-1
D: NA
J: TRBJ2-4
DNA: TGTGCCAGCAGCAAAGAGGCCGGTAAACGGATGCTAGCCAAAAACATTCAGTACTTC
CDR3: CASSKEAGKRMLAKNIQYF

size: few
V: TRBV23-1
D: NA
J: TRBJ2-5
DNA: TGCGCCAGCAGTCAATATCCAGAGACCCAGTACTTC
CDR3: CASSQYPETQYF

size: few
V: TRBV7-2
D: NA
J: TRBJ2-1
DNA: TGTGCCAGCAGCTTCCTCCATGAGCAGTTCTTC
CDR3: CASSFLHEQFF

size: many
V: TRBV3-1
D: NA
J: TRBJ2-2
DNA: TGTGCCAGCAGCCAAAAACCGTGGGGTACCGGGGAGCTGTTTTTT
CDR3: CASSQKPWGTGELFF

size: few
V: TRBV6-6
D: NA
J: TRBJ1-5
DNA: TGTGCCAGCAGTTTCCCGGGACCCCTAAATCAGCCCCAGCATTTT
CDR3: CASSFPGPLNQPQHF

size: NA
V: TRBV20-1
D: NA
J: TRBJ2-7
DNA: TGCAGTGCTAGTGGGCGGGGGCATAGAGACGAGCAGTACTTC
CDR3: CSASGRGHRDEQYF

size: NA
V: TRBV9
D: NA
J: TRBJ1-1
DNA: TGTGCCAGCAGCCCGACCAGAAGGACAGAAAACACTGAAGCTTTCTTT
CDR3: CASSPTRRTENTEAFF

size: NA
V: TRBV20-1
D: NA
J: TRBJ2-3
DNA: TGCAGGGCAAGAAGAAGGGGCACAGATACGCAGTATTTT
CDR3: CRARRRGTDTQYF

size: few
V: TRBV20-1
D: TRBD1
J: TRBJ2-1
DNA: TGCAGTGCTAGAGCGGGGACAGGGGATTCCTACAATGAGCAGTTCTTC
CDR3: CSARAGTGDSYNEQFF

size: NA
V: TRBV5-1
D: NA
J: TRBJ1-2
DNA: TGCGCCAGCAGCTTGTTCGGCACAACGGCGGAGCGATTTAACTATGGCTACACCTTC
CDR3: CASSLFGTTAERFNYGYTF

size: many
V: TRBV7-2
D: NA
J: TRBJ2-7
DNA: TGTGCCAGCAGCCCAGGCAGGGGCAGGGAGCAGTACTTC
CDR3: CASSPGRGREQYF

size: few
V: TRBV2
D: NA
J: TRBJ2-5
DNA: TGTGCCAGCAGAATTACAGGGACTGAGTACCAAGAGACCCAGTACTTC
CDR3: CASRITGTEYQETQYF

size: NA
V: TRBV12-5
D: NA
J: TRBJ2-2
DNA: TGTGCTAGTGGTTTAGGGACACGGAACACCGGGGAGCTGTTTTTT
CDR3: CASGLGTRNTGELFF

size: few
V: TRBV28
D: NA
J: TRBJ2-1
DNA: TGTGCCAGCAGTTCAACAGGGTCGGGTTACAATGAGCAGTTCTTC
CDR3: CASSSTGSGYNEQFF

size: NA
V: TRBV27
D: NA
J: TRBJ2-7
DNA: TGTGCCAGCAGTTTATTGTTTCGAGGTGACCCCTACGAGCAGTACTTC
CDR3: CASSLLFRGDPYEQYF

size: few
V: TRBV4-3
D: TRBD1
J: TRBJ1-4
DNA: TGCGCCAGCAGCCAAGGACAGGGAGAGGAAAAACTGTTTTTT
CDR3: CASSQGQGEEKLFF

size: few
V: TRBV4-3
D: TRBD1
J: TRBJ2-7
DNA: TGCGCCAGCAGCCAAGTTGACAGGGGGGCCTACGAGCAGTACTTC
CDR3: CASSQVDRGAYEQYF

size: few
V: TRBV7-6
D: NA
J: TRBJ1-1
DNA: TGTGCCAGCAGCCCACATCAGGCGAAAATGAACACTGAAGCTTTCTTT
CDR3: CASSPHQAKMNTEAFF

size: few
V: TRBV30
D: NA
J: TRBJ1-2
DNA: TGTGCCTGGAGTGTACCCGGAGCTGGCTATGGCTACACCTTC
CDR3: CAWSVPGAGYGYTF

size: many
V: TRBV12-3/TRBV12-4
D: NA
J: TRBJ2-5
DNA: TGTGCCAGCATCGGGTCTAGCCGGGAGACCCAGTACTTC
CDR3: CASIGSSRETQYF

size: few
V: TRBV20-1
D: NA
J: TRBJ1-2
DNA: TGCAGCGCGGGGCAGCCTTACTATGGCTACACCTTC
CDR3: CSAGQPYYGYTF

size: few
V: TRBV7-3
D: NA
J: TRBJ2-1
DNA: TGTGCCAGCAGCCCTAGCCGGGACTCAATCGATGAGCAGTTCTTC
CDR3: CASSPSRDSIDEQFF

size: few
V: TRBV10-3
D: NA
J: TRBJ1-1
DNA: TGTGCCATCATAGGGGCCATGAACACTGAAGCTTTCTTT
CDR3: CAIIGAMNTEAFF

size: NA
V: TRBV6-2/TRBV6-3
D: NA
J: TRBJ1-1
DNA: TGTGCCAGCAGACAGGGTTGGACTGAAGCTTTCTTT
CDR3: CASRQGWTEAFF

size: few
V: TRBV27
D: NA
J: TRBJ2-3
DNA: TGTGCCAGCAGCACCACTAGGGCTAGCACAGATACGCAGTATTTT
CDR3: CASSTTRASTDTQYF

size: few
V: TRBV24-1
D: NA
J: TRBJ2-3
DNA: TGTGCCACCAGTGATTTGATGACCTCCACAGATACGCAGTATTTT
CDR3: CATSDLMTSTDTQYF

size: NA
V: TRBV5-6
D: TRBD1
J: TRBJ2-7
DNA: TGTGCCAGCAGCTCACCTACTGGACAGGGGGCTCTCGAGCAGTACTTC
CDR3: CASSSPTGQGALEQYF

size: NA
V: TRBV24-1
D: NA
J: TRBJ2-2
DNA: TGTGCCACCAGTGGAACAGGGCGAACCGGGGAGCTGTTTTTT
CDR3: CATSGTGRTGELFF

size: few
V: TRBV20-1
D: NA
J: TRBJ2-5
DNA: TGCAGTGTTTTCCGGGGCGCCGAAGAGACCCAGTACTTC
CDR3: CSVFRGAEETQYF

size: many
V: TRBV7-2
D: TRBD2
J: TRBJ2-1
DNA: TGTGCCAGCAGCTCGGGACTAAACAATGAGCAGTTCTTC
CDR3: CASSSGLNNEQFF

size: NA
V: TRBV5-8
D: NA
J: TRBJ2-7
DNA: TGTGCCAGCAGCTTTCGGCAGGGAGGTCCCCTCTCCTACGAGCAGTACTTC
CDR3: CASSFRQGGPLSYEQYF

size: NA
V: TRBV7-9
D: NA
J: TRBJ2-1
DNA: TGTGCCAGCACGGCTCCTAGCGCTCCCCGGGGTGAGCAGTTCTTC
CDR3: CASTAPSAPRGEQFF

size: few
V: TRBV12-3/TRBV12-4
D: TRBD1
J: TRBJ1-5
DNA: TGTGCCAGCAGCCCCAGGGACAGGGACGAGCCATTTAGCAATCAGCCCCAGCATTTT
CDR3: CASSPRDRDEPFSNQPQHF

size: few
V: TRBV4-1
D: TRBD1
J: TRBJ1-1
DNA: TGCGCCAGCAGCCAAGCTTGGGACAGGGAGGGCACTGAAGCTTTCTTT
CDR3: CASSQAWDREGTEAFF

size: few
V: TRBV18
D: NA
J: TRBJ2-5
DNA: TGTGCCAGCTCACCAAGTTTCGTTCTGGGGGAGACCCAGTACTTC
CDR3: CASSPSFVLGETQYF

size: NA
V: TRBV15
D: NA
J: TRBJ1-1
DNA: TGTGCCACCAGCAGAGCTAGAGGGATTAACACTGAAGCTTTCTTT
CDR3: CATSRARGINTEAFF

size: few
V: TRBV6-2/TRBV6-3
D: NA
J: TRBJ1-1
DNA: TGTGCCAGCAGTTACTACACCCGACGGGTGAACACTGAAGCTTTCTTT
CDR3: CASSYYTRRVNTEAFF

size: few
V: TRBV29-1
D: NA
J: TRBJ1-1
DNA: TGCAGCGTTATGAACACTGAAGCTTTCTTT
CDR3: CSVMNTEAFF

size: NA
V: TRBV7-9
D: NA
J: TRBJ1-2
DNA: TGTGCCAGCGCCACGATTTATGGCTACACCTTC
CDR3: CASATIYGYTF

size: NA
V: TRBV7-3
D: NA
J: TRBJ2-7
DNA: TGTGCCAGCAGCTTGGGGGGACCCTCGGGGGAGCAGTACTTC
CDR3: CASSLGGPSGEQYF

size: few
V: TRBV6-5
D: NA
J: TRBJ2-2
DNA: TGTGCCAGCAGTTACTCGAATTCCGACGGGGAGCTGTTTTTT
CDR3: CASSYSNSDGELFF

size: many
V: TRBV6-5
D: NA
J: TRBJ2-3
DNA: TGTGCCAGCAGTTACCCCAGGGACGGCACAGATACGCAGTATTTT
CDR3: CASSYPRDGTDTQYF

size: few
V: TRBV5-5
D: TRBD1
J: TRBJ1-2
DNA: TGTGCCAGCAGTTATAATACAGGGGCCCCTAACTATGGCTACACCTTC
CDR3: CASSYNTGAPNYGYTF

size: few
V: TRBV4-3
D: TRBD2
J: TRBJ2-3
DNA: TGCGCCAGCAGCCAGTGGACTAGTGGAAGGGAAAATACGCAGTATTTT
CDR3: CASSQWTSGRENTQYF

size: many
V: TRBV3-1
D: NA
J: TRBJ1-1
DNA: TGTGCCAGCAGTCGGAGAAACACTGAAGCTTTCTTT
CDR3: CASSRRNTEAFF

size: NA
V: TRBV18
D: NA
J: TRBJ2-1
DNA: TGTGCCAGCTCACCACGAGGCCCGGGGAGTAATGAGCAGTTCTTC
CDR3: CASSPRGPGSNEQFF